The 14 T cell receptor beta chains presented below share a single source sample, sequenced in a study of T cell repertoires in cytomegalovirus infection. TCRdb recomputed calls from the reads with MiXCR, one row per CDR3 protein. Of hundreds of thousands of distinct CDR3 sequences in the sample, around 31% are singletons; the top ten hold more than 12%. Antigen specificity for these receptors is unknown. The sample here was cultured CD8+ T cells from PBMCs, taken from culture after CMV antigen stimulation. All receptors derive from a human donor in good health (CMV status not recorded). Some clones in this sample may be carry-over from other donors' samples.

The chain is built from TRBV12-3 or TRBV12-4 and TRBJ1-1, with D unclear. Trimming left V 5 bases short and J 10 bases short, with 2 bases between. The CDR3 totals 8 residues. DNA for the CDR3: TGTGCCAGCAGTGGAGCTTTCTTT. Its translation is CASSGAFF.

The chain is built from TRBV2 and TRBJ1-4, with a possible D match to TRBD1 (5 bases). The ends were cut back, 7 bases at V and 4 bases at J, with 13 bases in the middle. CDR3 size: 14 residues. From germline, CDR1 is SNHLY and CDR2 FYNNEI. The CDR3 DNA reads TGTGCCAGCACTCTGGGGGGACTTAATGAAAAACTGTTTTTT. Translating it yields CASTLGGLNEKLFF.

This chain joins TRBV28 and TRBJ2-7; a possible D gene is TRBD1 (5 bases). The CDR3 sequence is 13 residues long. V lost 4 bases, J lost 3 bases, and 10 bases lay in between. The germline CDR1 and CDR2 sequences are MDHEN and SYDVKM. The DNA of the CDR3 is TGTGCCAGCAGTTGGCAGGGCCACTACGAGCAGTACGTC. It translates to CASSWQGHYEQYV.

V is TRBV27 and J is TRBJ1-6; no clear D gene. The germline V gene has CDR1 MNHEY and CDR2 SMNVEV (reference sequence). V lost 2 bases to trimming and J lost 14 bases, with 10 bases between them. The CDR3 is made up of 12 amino acids. The DNA of the CDR3 is TGTGCCAGCAGTTTAGCAGGACGATCCCTCCACTTT. Amino acids: CASSLAGRSLHF.

This clonotype occurred many times. The rearrangement joins TRBV10-3 to TRBJ2-3; no definite D call. CDR1 ENHRY and CDR2 SYGVKD come from the germline V gene. The CDR3 runs 15 residues. With 3 bases removed from V and 4 bases from J, the gap between germline ends came to 14 bases. The CDR3 loop is CAISETPAGPDTQYF. The CDR3 nucleotides are TGTGCCATCAGTGAAACTCCCGCAGGACCAGATACGCAGTATTTT.

A few counts support this clonotype. V gene TRBV5-6 combines with J gene TRBJ2-7; possibly TRBD2 for D (7 bases). The CDR3 covers 15 residues. V gave up 3 bases and J gave up 0 bases, with 13 bases separating them. Germline-derived CDR1 and CDR2 are SGHDT and YYEEEE. CDR3 sequence: CASSWGGPSSYEQYV. DNA of the CDR3: TGTGCCAGCAGCTGGGGGGGGCCGAGCTCCTACGAGCAGTACGTC.

The chain recombines TRBV28 with TRBJ2-7; D possibly matches TRBD1 or TRBD2 (6 bases each). The CDR3 consists of 14 residues. Germline CDR1 and CDR2: MDHEN and SYDVKM. V was pared by 7 bases and J by 6 bases, with 19 bases between. The CDR3 here is CASTPLVGGGEQYV. CDR3 DNA sequence: TGTGCCAGCACTCCCCTGGTCGGGGGCGGCGAGCAGTACGTC.

This clonotype was seen only a few times. The gene calls are TRBV28 and TRBJ2-3, with D uncertain. The ends were cut back, 6 bases at V and 0 bases at J, with 16 bases in the middle. Germline CDR1 reads MDHEN; CDR2 reads SYDVKM. The CDR3 is made up of 16 amino acids. The DNA of the CDR3 is TGTGCCAGCAGCCTACTGTCGGTGTCCAGCACAGATACGCAGTATTTT. This translates into CASSLLSVSSTDTQYF.

The genes are TRBV20-1 and TRBJ1-2, with D maybe TRBD1 (6 bases). The V end was cut by 3 bases, the J end by 4 bases, with 12 bases between. This CDR3 spans 13 amino acids. Germline assignment: CDR1 DFQATT and CDR2 SNEGSKA (reference sequence). Here the CDR3 reads CSASGGTFYGYTF. Here the CDR3 DNA reads TGCAGTGCTAGTGGTGGGACATTCTATGGCTACACCTTC.

The chain carries TRBV9 and TRBJ2-5, with D hard to call. Germline CDR1 and CDR2: SGDLS and YYNGEE. Trimming left V 0 bases short and J 5 bases short, with 8 bases between. The CDR3 sequence is 13 residues long. The CDR3 region is CASSVVLGETQYF. The CDR3 DNA reads as TGTGCCAGCAGCGTAGTATTGGGGGAGACCCAGTACTTC.

Ten or more counts support this clonotype. This chain connects TRBV12-3 or TRBV12-4 to TRBJ1-4; 8 bases are shared with TRBD1. CDR3 size: 17 residues. V dropped 2 bases and J dropped 2; count of bases not matched to a gene: 7. In DNA form, the CDR3 reads TGTGCCAGCAGTTTACTCGGACAGGGTTGGACTAATGAAAAACTGTTTTTT. Amino acids: CASSLLGQGWTNEKLFF.

This clonotype was found once. In nucleotides, the CDR3 is TGTGCCAGCAGTTGGAGCGGGGGGGACACCGGGGAGCTGTTTTTT. Translated: CASSWSGGDTGELFF. The chain recombines TRBV28 with TRBJ2-2, with 10 bases lining up with TRBD2. CDR3 size: 15 residues. Trimming removed 4 bases from V and 3 bases from J; junction bases left unmatched: 2. Germline V gene sequence: CDR1 MDHEN, CDR2 SYDVKM.

The chain couples TRBV2 to TRBJ2-1, with TRBD1 identical over 8 bases. V gave up 9 bases and J gave up 8 bases; unmatched junction bases: 3. The CDR3 has 11 amino acids. Germline CDR1 reads SNHLY; CDR2 reads FYNNEI. CDR3 nucleotide sequence: TGTGCCAGAGGACAGGGTCATGAGCAGTTCTTC. Translated, it gives CARGQGHEQFF.

This clonotype showed up just a few times. This chain uses TRBV6-1 with TRBJ2-5, with 7 bases matching TRBD2. The V and J ends lost 8 bases and 3 bases, in that order; junction bases with no gene match: 3. The CDR3 contains 12 residues. CDR1 MNHNS and CDR2 SASEGT come from the germline V gene. CDR3 sequence reads: CASSGTKETQYF. Written as DNA, the CDR3 is TGTGCCAGCTCCGGGACTAAAGAGACCCAGTACTTC.